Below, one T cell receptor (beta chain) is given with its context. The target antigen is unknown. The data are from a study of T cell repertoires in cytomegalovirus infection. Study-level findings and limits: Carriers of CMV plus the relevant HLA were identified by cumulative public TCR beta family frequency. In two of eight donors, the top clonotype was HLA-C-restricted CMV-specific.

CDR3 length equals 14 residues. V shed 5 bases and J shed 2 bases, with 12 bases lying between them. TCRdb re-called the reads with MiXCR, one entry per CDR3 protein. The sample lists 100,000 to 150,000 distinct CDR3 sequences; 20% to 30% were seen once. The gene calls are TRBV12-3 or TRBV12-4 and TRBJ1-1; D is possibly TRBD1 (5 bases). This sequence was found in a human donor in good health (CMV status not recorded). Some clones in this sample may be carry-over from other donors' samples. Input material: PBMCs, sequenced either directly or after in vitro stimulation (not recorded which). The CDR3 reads CASSITTANTEAFF. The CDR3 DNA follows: TGTGCCAGCAGTATCACGACAGCAAACACTGAAGCTTTCTTT.